One and the same sample provided the 20 T cell receptor beta chains below, sequenced in a study of cytotoxic CD8 clonotypes in ibrutinib-treated CLL. Repertoires were generated with immunoSEQ multiplex PCR, while TCRdb's copy carries only in-frame clones and drops some. Of some 140,000 clones in the sample, roughly 83% were seen once. This sample comprised PBMCs, obtained after 12 months of ibrutinib treatment. The receptors were sampled from a human donor with chronic lymphocytic leukemia.

The rearrangement links TRBV19 to TRBJ2-1, with 8 bases that match TRBD1. The CDR3 has 15 amino acids. Germline V gene data show CDR1 as LNHDA and CDR2 as SQIVND (reference sequence). Germline trimming cut 0 bases from V and 5 bases from J; bases unmatched to any gene: 3. The CDR3 sequence: CASSIDLRGHNEQFF. DNA of the CDR3: TGTGCCAGTAGTATAGATCTCAGGGGGCACAATGAGCAGTTCTTC.

The gene calls are TRBV6-5 and TRBJ2-2; no firm D call. The length of the CDR3 is 11 residues. V was trimmed by 9 bases and J by 6 bases, leaving 8 bases between them. Germline loops: CDR1 MNHEY, CDR2 SVGAGI. The CDR3 loop is CASSMAGELFF. The CDR3 DNA sequence: TGTGCCAGTTCAATGGCCGGGGAGCTGTTTTTT.

V is TRBV18 and J is TRBJ2-1; D is uncertain. The length of the CDR3 is 14 residues. CDR1 and CDR2 from the germline V gene are KGHSH and LQKENI. V lost 5 bases and J 0 bases, leaving 8 bases between the germline ends. The CDR3 sequence: CASSAESSYNEQFF. Here the CDR3 DNA reads TGTGCCAGCTCAGCGGAGAGCTCCTACAATGAGCAGTTCTTC. The whole variable domain, remainder taken from reference TRBV18 and TRBJ2-1, is NAGVMQNPRHLVRRRGQEARLRCSPMKGHSHVYWYRQLPEEGLKFMVYLQKENIIDESGMPKERFSAEFPKEGPSILRIQQVVRGDSAAYFCASSAESSYNEQFFGPGTRLTVL.

This chain connects TRBV6-6 to TRBJ2-7, with D perhaps matching TRBD2 (6 bases). The V gene lost 5 bases and the J gene lost 2 bases, with 7 bases spanning the gap. The CDR3 has 12 amino acids. The germline gives CDR1 MNHNY, CDR2 SVGAGI (reference sequence). CDR3: CASSGTPYEQYF. In DNA form, the CDR3 reads TGTGCCAGCAGTGGGACTCCCTACGAGCAGTACTTC.

V usage is TRBV11-1 and J usage is TRBJ2-3; D might be TRBD2 (6 bases). The germline V gene encodes CDR1 SGHAT and CDR2 FQDESV (reference sequence). The CDR3 spans 15 residues. Trimming took off 5 bases at V and 1 base at J, with 13 bases between the two ends. CDR3 coding DNA: TGTGCCAGCAGCCCGCGGGACGGACGCACAGATACGCAGTATTTT. Protein: CASSPRDGRTDTQYF.

The V call is TRBV11-2, the J call TRBJ1-2; the match to TRBD1 covers 8 bases. The V gene's germline CDR1 is SGHAT and CDR2 FQNNGV. CDR3 size: 17 residues. After removal of 1 base from V and 3 bases from J, the junction contained 10 bases not matched to a gene. DNA for the CDR3: TGTGCCAGCAGCTTAGTAGGCGGGCCAGGGGGCGACTATGGCTACACCTTC. It is translated as CASSLVGGPGGDYGYTF.

The chain combines TRBV4-3 with TRBJ2-7; 8 bases match TRBD1. The ends lost 2 bases at V and 6 bases at J; junction bases unmatched: 9. Looked up from germline, CDR1 is LGHNA and CDR2 is YSLEER. The CDR3 has 15 residues. For the CDR3, the DNA is TGCGCCAGCAGCCAACGCAAGGACAGGGTGAGCGAGCAGTACTTC. Its translation: CASSQRKDRVSEQYF.

As concerns this clone: Other DNA variants within this sample encode the same CDR3. This sequence joins TRBV18 and TRBJ1-1, with TRBD1 as a possible D gene (6 bases). The germline V and J ends were trimmed by 0 bases and 2 bases, with 10 bases remaining between them. The CDR3 has 15 amino acids. Germline V CDR1 and CDR2: KGHSH, LQKENI. The CDR3, as DNA: TGTGCCAGCTCACCACCGCAGGGGTCAAACACTGAAGCTTTCTTT. This sequence encodes CASSPPQGSNTEAFF. Filled out from reference TRBV18 and TRBJ1-1, the complete variable domain reads NAGVMQNPRHLVRRRGQEARLRCSPMKGHSHVYWYRQLPEEGLKFMVYLQKENIIDESGMPKERFSAEFPKEGPSILRIQQVVRGDSAAYFCASSPPQGSNTEAFFGQGTRLTVV.

The chain couples TRBV30 to TRBJ2-5; 8 bases match TRBD1. Germline CDR1 reads GTSNPN; CDR2 reads SVGIG (reference sequence). This CDR3 is built from 13 residues. Trimming cost V 0 bases and J 5 bases; bases outside gene matches: 2. The CDR3 reads CAWSVYRGETQYF. In DNA form, the CDR3 reads TGTGCCTGGAGTGTTTACAGGGGGGAGACCCAGTACTTC.

This clone was recorded a few times. The CDR3 DNA sequence: TGCGCCAGCAGCCCGATTGGGCAGACAGGGTTAGCGCAGTATTTT. Translating gives CASSPIGQTGLAQYF. V usage is TRBV5-1 and J usage is TRBJ2-3, with 7 bases that match TRBD1. V lost 4 bases and J lost 10; bases outside the gene matches: 15. The CDR3 totals 15 residues. Germline assignment: CDR1 SGHRS and CDR2 YFSETQ.

V is TRBV7-8 and J is TRBJ2-7; D is perhaps TRBD2 (6 bases). V lost 5 bases, J lost 0 bases, and 14 bases lay in between. Germline CDR1 is SGHVS and CDR2 is FQNEAQ. The CDR3 consists of 15 residues. CDR3 bases: TGTGCCAGCAGCCCTGTAGCGGACTCCTCCTACGAGCAGTACTTC. It codes for CASSPVADSSYEQYF.

The chain is built from TRBV7-8 and TRBJ1-2; 9 nucleotides align to TRBD1. The germline gives CDR1 SGHVS, CDR2 FQNEAQ. Germline trimming cut 1 base from V and 5 bases from J; bases unmatched to any gene: 11. CDR3 size: 17 residues. This chain's CDR3 is CASSLETADRGLYGYTF. The CDR3 nucleotides are TGTGCCAGCAGCTTAGAGACGGCGGACAGGGGACTATATGGCTACACCTTC.

This rearrangement joins TRBV19 to TRBJ2-3; 11 nucleotides line up with TRBD2. The germline V gene encodes CDR1 LNHDA and CDR2 SQIVND (reference sequence). V trimming: 1 base; J trimming: 4 bases; junction bases outside the gene matches: 13. The CDR3 is 19 residues long. The CDR3, as DNA: TGTGCCAGTAGTATAGGGGGTCCAAAACTAGCGGGAGTTGCAGATACGCAGTATTTT. It is translated as CASSIGGPKLAGVADTQYF.

This rearrangement joins TRBV2 to TRBJ1-5; 9 bases agree with TRBD1. The CDR3 totals 15 residues. The germline V gene encodes CDR1 SNHLY and CDR2 FYNNEI. The V and J ends lost 6 bases and 6 bases, in that order; junction bases with no gene match: 9. The CDR3 DNA sequence: TGTGCCAGCAGCGCAGACAGGGGGGTCGGTCAGCCCCAGCATTTT. Its translation: CASSADRGVGQPQHF. The variable domain in full, with the rest retrieved from reference TRBV2 and TRBJ1-5, is EPEVTQTPSHQVTQMGQEVILRCVPISNHLYFYWYRQILGQKVEFLVSFYNNEISEKSEIFDDQFSVERPDGSNFTLKIRSTKLEDSAMYFCASSADRGVGQPQHFGDGTRLSIL.

V gene TRBV7-3 combines with J gene TRBJ2-1, with D possibly matching TRBD2 (5 bases). The V end was cut by 2 bases, the J end by 9 bases, with 17 bases between. This CDR3 is built from 15 residues. The germline gives CDR1 SGHTA, CDR2 FQGTGA. This chain's CDR3 is CASSLGPLEHGEQFF. The CDR3 region has the DNA TGTGCCAGCAGCTTAGGGCCACTAGAACACGGTGAGCAGTTCTTC.

This clone was detected a few times. This chain connects TRBV4-3 to TRBJ2-5, with 9 positions matching TRBD2. Trimming at V came to 1 base and at J to 5 bases, leaving 5 bases not matched to a gene. The length of the CDR3 is 15 residues. Germline-derived CDR1 and CDR2 are LGHNA and YSLEER. The CDR3, as DNA: TGCGCCAGCAGCCAAGGAGTAGCGGGAGTGGAGACCCAGTACTTC. This codes for CASSQGVAGVETQYF.

This chain joins TRBV7-3 and TRBJ2-1; TRBD2 matches 8 bases. Trimming at V came to 3 bases and at J to 2 bases, leaving 6 bases not matched to a gene. The length of the CDR3 is 16 residues. Looked up from germline, CDR1 is SGHTA and CDR2 is FQGTGA. This CDR3 reads CASSFTSGHTYNEQFF. The CDR3 region has the DNA TGTGCCAGCAGCTTTACTAGCGGACATACCTACAATGAGCAGTTCTTC.

This chain links TRBV30 with TRBJ1-4; no clear D. Germline V gene data show CDR1 as GTSNPN and CDR2 as SVGIG (reference sequence). The CDR3 has 14 amino acids. V was shortened by 0 bases and J by 4 bases, with 9 bases between the two germline ends. The CDR3 sequence is CAWSVSRSNEKLFF. In DNA form, the CDR3 reads TGTGCCTGGAGTGTATCCAGGAGTAATGAAAAACTGTTTTTT. The full variable domain, in which reference TRBV30 and TRBJ1-4 provide the parts outside the CDR3, is SQTIHQWPATLVQPVGSPLSLECTVEGTSNPNLYWYRQAAGRGLQLLFYSVGIGQISSEVPQNLSASRPQDRQFILSSKKLLLSDSGFYLCAWSVSRSNEKLFFGSGTQLSVL.

This chain connects TRBV27 to TRBJ2-7, with 11 bases aligning to TRBD1. V lost 5 bases to trimming and J lost 3 bases; unmatched junction nucleotides: 18. Germline values: CDR1 MNHEY, CDR2 SMNVEV (reference sequence). CDR3 length equals 19 residues. CDR3 sequence reads: CASSITGQGALRRNYEQYF. The CDR3 nucleotides are TGTGCCAGCAGTATTACCGGACAGGGGGCCCTTAGGAGGAACTACGAGCAGTACTTC.

The rearrangement joins TRBV18 to TRBJ2-2; 7 bases map to TRBD2. Germline V gene lookup returns CDR1 KGHSH and CDR2 LQKENI. The CDR3 runs to 14 residues. V dropped 5 bases and J dropped 5; count of bases not matched to a gene: 5. The CDR3 nucleotides are TGTGCCAGCTCAACGGCCGGGGGGACCGGGGAGCTGTTTTTT. The encoded protein is CASSTAGGTGELFF. Full variable domain (outside the CDR3, taken from reference TRBV18 and TRBJ2-2): NAGVMQNPRHLVRRRGQEARLRCSPMKGHSHVYWYRQLPEEGLKFMVYLQKENIIDESGMPKERFSAEFPKEGPSILRIQQVVRGDSAAYFCASSTAGGTGELFFGEGSRLTVL.